This TCR beta chain derives from a study of human T cells and chemical hapten exposure. At the level of the study: Patch tests containing 0.01% DPC, applied to the upper back, were read at 6 days. TCR yields differed between samples (mainly from small differences in pooled library volume).

A single record per CDR3 protein comes from TCRdb applying MiXCR to the RACE reads. The sample consists of about 60,000 distinct CDR3 sequences, about 9% of them appearing once. Time point given: patch test 1, 2 weeks after DPC sensitization. Stated treatment: therapeutic diphenylcyclopropenone sensitization with weekly scalp DPC. This clonotype came up many times. Trimming cost V 3 bases and J 6 bases; bases outside gene matches: 4. CDR3 length: 15 amino acids. Germline CDR1 reads MRHNA; CDR2 reads SNTAGT. This clonotype was sampled from a woman aged 40 to 50 with alopecia areata. Some clones in this sample may be carry-over from other donors' samples. The specimen comprised whole blood, sampled in connection with sensitization to the hapten diphenylcyclopropenone (DPC). The chain uses TRBV6-4 and TRBJ2-2; 10 nucleotides agree with TRBD2. The CDR3 DNA is TGTGCCAGCAGTGAACTAGCGGGGAATTCCGGGGAGCTGTTTTTT. It translates to CASSELAGNSGELFF.